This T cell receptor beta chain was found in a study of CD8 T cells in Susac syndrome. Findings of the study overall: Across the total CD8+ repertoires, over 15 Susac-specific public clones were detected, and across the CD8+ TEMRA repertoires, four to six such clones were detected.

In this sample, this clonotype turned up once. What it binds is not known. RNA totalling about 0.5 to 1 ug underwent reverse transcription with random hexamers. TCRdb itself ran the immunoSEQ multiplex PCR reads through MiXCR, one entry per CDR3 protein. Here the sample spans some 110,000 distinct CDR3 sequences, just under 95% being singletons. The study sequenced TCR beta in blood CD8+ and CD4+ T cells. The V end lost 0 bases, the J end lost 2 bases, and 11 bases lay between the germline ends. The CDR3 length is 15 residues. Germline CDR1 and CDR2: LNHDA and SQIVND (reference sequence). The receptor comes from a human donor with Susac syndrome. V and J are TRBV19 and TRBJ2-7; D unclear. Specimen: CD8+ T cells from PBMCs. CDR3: CASSIDSTYPYEQYF. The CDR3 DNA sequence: TGTGCCAGTAGTATAGATTCGACATACCCCTACGAGCAGTACTTC.